The 22 T cell receptor beta chains reported below all come from one sample, sequenced in a study of CD8 T cells in Susac syndrome. The RNA input was roughly 0.45 to 1 ug, and it was reverse transcribed with random hexamers. MiXCR was run by TCRdb on the immunoSEQ multiplex PCR reads, yielding one entry per CDR3 protein. The table has fewer than 200,000 distinct CDR3 sequences, 75% to 95% seen once. Sequencing used CD4+ T cells from PBMCs. The receptors stem from a human donor with Susac syndrome.

The CDR3 loop is CASSYSSSGATYNEQFF. The CDR3 nucleotides read TGTGCCAGCAGTTACTCTTCTAGCGGGGCCACCTACAATGAGCAGTTCTTC. The chain uses TRBV6-2 or TRBV6-3 and TRBJ2-1, with 9 positions matching TRBD2. This CDR3 has 17 amino acids. CDR1 is MNHEY, CDR2 SVGEGT, per germline. Trimming removed 0 bases from V and 2 bases from J; junction bases left unmatched: 5.

This chain joins TRBV30 and TRBJ2-7, with D perhaps TRBD1 (6 bases). Germline CDR1 and CDR2: GTSNPN and SVGIG (reference sequence). Deletions cut 3 bases from V and 3 bases from J, with 15 bases between. The CDR3 loop spans 14 amino acids. The CDR3 here is CAWRTGIPGYEQYF. The CDR3 bases are TGTGCCTGGAGAACAGGGATCCCGGGCTACGAGCAGTACTTC.

The chain's CDR3 is CASSQLAGGPEQYF. The CDR3 DNA is TGTGCCAGCAGCCAACTAGCGGGGGGGCCCGAGCAGTACTTC. The V call is TRBV3-1, the J call TRBJ2-7; 12 bases map to TRBD2. From germline, CDR1 is LGHDT and CDR2 YNNKEL (reference sequence). V gave up 2 bases and J gave up 6 bases; unmatched junction bases: 2. The CDR3 runs to 14 residues.

The chain links TRBV10-1 to TRBJ2-5; 11 bases agree with TRBD2. The CDR3 loop spans 15 amino acids. V gave up 4 bases and J gave up 5 bases; unmatched junction bases: 6. CDR1 and CDR2 (germline): WNHNN, SYGVQD (reference sequence). Here the CDR3 DNA reads TGCGCCAGCAGTGGAACTAGCGGGAGTCGGGAGACCCAGTACTTC. This sequence encodes CASSGTSGSRETQYF.

The J gene is TRBJ1-6, the V gene TRBV3-1; TRBD1 agrees at 9 bases. With 3 bases clipped from V and 7 bases from J, the junction kept 4 bases outside the gene matches. The germline CDR1 and CDR2 sequences are LGHDT and YNNKEL (reference sequence). The CDR3 contains 15 residues. Here the CDR3 reads CASSQPGTGNSPLHF. CDR3 coding DNA: TGTGCCAGCAGCCAGCCCGGGACAGGGAATTCACCCCTCCACTTT.

V and J are TRBV20-1 and TRBJ2-3; 7 bases are shared with TRBD2. Trimming at V came to 2 bases and at J to 2 bases, leaving 13 bases not matched to a gene. Germline V gives CDR1 DFQATT, CDR2 SNEGSKA (reference sequence). The CDR3 runs to 17 residues. CDR3: CSARYQGAGVSTDTQYF. The CDR3 DNA follows: TGCAGTGCTAGATACCAAGGGGCGGGGGTGTCCACAGATACGCAGTATTTT.

The CDR3 region has the DNA TGCAGCGTTGGCCTAGCGGGATCCTCAGATACGCAGTATTTT. Its protein is CSVGLAGSSDTQYF. J is TRBJ2-3 and V is TRBV29-1; 9 nucleotides agree with TRBD2. V dropped 4 bases and J dropped 4; count of bases not matched to a gene: 6. Germline V gene lookup returns CDR1 SQVTM and CDR2 ANQGSEA. This CDR3 comprises 14 residues.

This clonotype was counted once. This chain connects TRBV20-1 to TRBJ1-5; D gene uncertain. V shed 8 bases and J shed 3 bases, with 17 bases lying between them. The germline V gene has CDR1 DFQATT and CDR2 SNEGSKA (reference sequence). The CDR3 runs 14 residues. CDR3 coding DNA: TGCAGTATGAGGGAGGGAAGTGACAATCAGCCCCAGCATTTT. It codes for CSMREGSDNQPQHF.

The genes are TRBV29-1 and TRBJ2-3; D is unresolved. There are 13 residues in the CDR3. CDR1 is SQVTM and CDR2 is ANQGSEA in the germline V gene. V gave up 4 bases and J gave up 6 bases, with 14 bases separating them. The CDR3 here is CSVAGQAGDTQYF. Written as DNA, the CDR3 is TGCAGCGTTGCTGGGCAGGCTGGGGATACGCAGTATTTT.

The genes are TRBV29-1 and TRBJ1-1; D possibly corresponds to TRBD1 (6 bases). Germline-derived CDR1 and CDR2 are SQVTM and ANQGSEA. V was cut by 3 bases and J by 4 bases, with 27 bases left in between. The CDR3 runs 18 residues. The CDR3 coding sequence is TGCAGCGTTGACCGGTTGGTACGTAGAGCGGGGGCCAGCACTGAAGCTTTCTTT. Translation gives CSVDRLVRRAGASTEAFF.

The gene calls are TRBV21-1 and TRBJ1-1; the table assigns TRBD1, which was not confirmed against the DNA. TRBV21-1 counts as a pseudogene. The CDR3 totals 10 residues. The CDR3 loop is CASSNRGAFF. CDR3 in DNA: TGTGCCAGCAGCAACCGGGGAGCTTTCTTT.

The chain is built from TRBV5-1 and TRBJ1-5, with no clear D. V shed 2 bases and J shed 7 bases, with 13 bases lying between them. The CDR3 is made up of 14 amino acids. From germline, CDR1 is SGHRS and CDR2 YFSETQ. The chain's CDR3 is CASSLGPEGQPQHF. The DNA for the CDR3 is TGCGCCAGCAGCTTAGGTCCCGAAGGGCAGCCCCAGCATTTT.

This clonotype was counted between two and nine times. The chain combines TRBV7-9 with TRBJ2-7; unclear D gene. The CDR3 length is 12 residues. Germline V gene data show CDR1 as SEHNR and CDR2 as FQNEAQ (reference sequence). The ends were cut back, 2 bases at V and 7 bases at J, with 9 bases in the middle. CDR3 region: CASSLKGREQYF. As DNA, the CDR3 is TGTGCCAGCAGCTTAAAAGGCAGGGAGCAGTACTTC.

V and J are TRBV7-9 and TRBJ2-1; D gene unclear. V lost 4 bases, J lost 14 bases, and 15 bases lay in between. CDR3 size: 12 residues. Germline V gene sequence: CDR1 SEHNR, CDR2 FQNEAQ (reference sequence). CDR3 loop: CASSSLAREEFF. CDR3 DNA sequence: TGTGCCAGCAGCTCATTGGCCCGAGAAGAGTTCTTC.

The chain is built from TRBV18 and TRBJ1-1; 7 bases agree with TRBD1. This CDR3 region has 19 residues. The germline CDR1 and CDR2 sequences are KGHSH and LQKENI. With V trimmed by 5 bases and J by 6 bases, 24 bases remained unmatched. The CDR3 region has the DNA TGTGCCAGCTCAGGAATGGAGGGGGCTCTAAGCGGCTCGTTCGCTGAAGCTTTCTTT. Protein product: CASSGMEGALSGSFAEAFF.

The chain employs TRBV5-1 and TRBJ1-2; D unclear. Germline V CDR1 and CDR2: SGHRS, YFSETQ. This CDR3 comprises 15 residues. With 1 base removed from V and 3 bases from J, the gap between germline ends came to 13 bases. The CDR3 DNA reads TGCGCCAGCAGCTTGACGGACTCGGACTACTATGGCTACACCTTC. It yields the protein CASSLTDSDYYGYTF.

V is TRBV6-5 and J is TRBJ2-6, with D possibly being TRBD2 (5 bases). The V end lost 2 bases, the J end lost 0 bases, and 8 bases lay between the germline ends. Germline V gene data show CDR1 as MNHEY and CDR2 as SVGAGI. The CDR3 has 16 amino acids. The CDR3 nucleotides are TGTGCCAGCAGTTACGCAGGAGGCTCTGGGGCCAACGTCCTGACTTTC. It specifies CASSYAGGSGANVLTF.

This clonotype was counted between two and nine times. The chain uses TRBV5-1 and TRBJ1-1; D remains ambiguous. V was clipped by 0 bases and J by 1 base, with 4 bases between them. Looked up from germline, CDR1 is SGHRS and CDR2 is YFSETQ. This CDR3 region has 13 residues. CDR3 residues: CASSLDPNTEAFF. The CDR3 region has the DNA TGCGCCAGCAGCTTGGACCCGAACACTGAAGCTTTCTTT.

The CDR3 sequence: CASSQDGPASGNTIYF. The CDR3, as DNA: TGTGCCAGCAGTCAAGACGGACCTGCCTCTGGAAACACCATATATTTT. The chain employs TRBV2 and TRBJ1-3; no firm D call. Trimming took 5 bases from V and 0 from J, leaving 14 bases between them. Germline CDR1 and CDR2: SNHLY and FYNNEI. The CDR3 runs to 16 residues.

The J gene is TRBJ1-3, the V gene TRBV5-1; D is unclear. This CDR3 is 16 amino acids long. Germline V gene data show CDR1 as SGHRS and CDR2 as YFSETQ. Trimming shortened V by 0 bases and J by 1 base, and 11 bases separated the two germline ends. The CDR3 here is CASSLVPENSGNTIYF. CDR3 nucleotides: TGCGCCAGCAGCTTGGTTCCGGAGAATTCTGGAAACACCATATATTTT.

CDR3 in amino acids: CASKARAFTSGANTGELFF. CDR3 nucleotides: TGTGCCAGCAAGGCCAGGGCTTTTACTAGCGGTGCGAACACCGGGGAGCTGTTTTTT. The V call is TRBV6-2 or TRBV6-3, the J call TRBJ2-2, with 8 bases lining up with TRBD2. This CDR3 comprises 19 residues. V lost 7 bases, J lost 0 bases, and 16 bases stayed unmatched. Looked up from germline, CDR1 is MNHEY and CDR2 is SVGEGT.

V gene TRBV18 combines with J gene TRBJ2-7, with D perhaps matching TRBD1 (7 bases). Germline V gene lookup returns CDR1 KGHSH and CDR2 LQKENI. The CDR3 has 15 residues. With 3 bases removed from V and 1 base from J, the gap between germline ends came to 13 bases. The CDR3 DNA follows: TGTGCCAGCTCACCCTCGGAGGGGGCTTCCTACGAGCAGTACTTC. The encoded protein is CASSPSEGASYEQYF.